This TCR beta chain was documented in a study of pediatric ulcerative colitis. During colonoscopy, one to two rectal pinch biopsies were collected. The sample holds a few counts of this clone. The method was immunoSEQ multiplex PCR; TCRdb's version includes in-frame clones alone and lacks a portion of them. Of more than 35,000 clones listed, roughly 72% are singletons. The CDR3 totals 13 residues. Germline V gene lookup returns CDR1 LNHDA and CDR2 SQIVND (reference sequence). V lost 5 bases, J lost 5 bases, and 4 bases stayed unmatched. Sequencing was done on a sample of gut tissue. This clonotype was sampled from a boy younger than 18 with moderate ulcerative colitis. This chain joins TRBV19 and TRBJ2-5; 8 bases agree with TRBD1. The CDR3 nucleotides read TGTGCCAGTAGTCAGACAGGGGTGGAGACCCAGTACTTC. Translated: CASSQTGVETQYF.